This entry features one T cell receptor beta chain sequence. Several immunoSEQ 96-well plates shared each subset's DNA, each plate a replicate. The repertoire was sequenced with immunoSEQ multiplex PCR; TCRdb's copy has only in-frame clones and lacks some. Of around 600,000 clones listed, approximately 95% are singletons. This specimen belongs to a study of shared clonotypes between healthy human individuals. Naive CD8 cells were CD45RO-negative, positively selected for CCR7, excluding terminally differentiated effector memory CD45RA+ cells. Trimming pared 0 bases from V and 0 bases from J, leaving 8 bases between. Germline loops: CDR1 MNHEY, CDR2 SMNVEV (reference sequence). The CDR3 runs 15 residues.

The chain carries TRBV27 and TRBJ1-1; D perhaps matches TRBD1 (6 bases). This TCR was recovered from a woman aged 25 to 39 in good health. Material: naive CD8+ T cells sorted from blood. CDR3 nucleotide sequence: TGTGCCAGCAGTTTATCGAGGGGGGTGAACACTGAAGCTTTCTTT. Amino acids: CASSLSRGVNTEAFF.